This TCR beta chain was identified during a study of shared clonotypes between healthy human individuals. The overall study: Plates per donor: three CD4 naive, three CD4 memory, two CD8 naive, one CD8 memory.

The ends lost 4 bases at V and 7 bases at J; junction bases unmatched: 9. This CDR3 has 14 residues. CDR1 SNHLY and CDR2 FYNNEI come from the germline V gene. What CD8 memory combined were CD45RO+ cells and CCR7-negative CD45RA+ TemRA cells. TCRdb keeps only in-frame clones here, not all; method: immunoSEQ multiplex PCR. The sample holds about 100,000 clones, less than 80% seen once. This TCR was recovered from a woman aged 30 to 39 in good health. The rearrangement links TRBV2 to TRBJ1-1; 7 nucleotides match TRBD1. Sample: memory CD8+ T cells sorted from blood. Subset: CD45RO+ cells pooled with CCR7-negative TemRA cells. Here the CDR3 reads CASSGQGVGGEAFF. CDR3 in DNA: TGTGCCAGCAGTGGGCAGGGGGTTGGGGGTGAAGCTTTCTTT.